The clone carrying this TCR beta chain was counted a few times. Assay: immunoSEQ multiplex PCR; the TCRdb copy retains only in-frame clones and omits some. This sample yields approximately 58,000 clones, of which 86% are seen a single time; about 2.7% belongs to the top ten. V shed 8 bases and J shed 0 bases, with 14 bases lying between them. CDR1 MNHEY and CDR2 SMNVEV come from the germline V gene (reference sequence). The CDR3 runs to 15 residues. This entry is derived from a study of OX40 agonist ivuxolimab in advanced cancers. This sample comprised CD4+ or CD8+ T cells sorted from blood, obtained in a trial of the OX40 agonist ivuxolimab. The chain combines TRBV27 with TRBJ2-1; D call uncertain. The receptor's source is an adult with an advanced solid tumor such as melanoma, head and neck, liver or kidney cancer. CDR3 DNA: TGTGCCAGCCCGCCCCAAAGGAGCTCCTACAATGAGCAGTTCTTC. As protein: CASPPQRSSYNEQFF.